The entry that follows covers one T cell receptor (beta chain) sequence. Its antigen is unknown. The data belong to a study of T cell responses to AZD1222 COVID-19 vaccine. The CDR3 spans 14 residues. In germline, CDR1 is MDHEN, CDR2 SYDVKM. The V end lost 5 bases, the J end lost 3 bases, and 11 bases lay between the germline ends. Overall study findings and caveats: Clonal diversity may have been underestimated in mostly white British donors.

Measured with immunoSEQ multiplex PCR; TCRdb has only the in-frame clones, and not every one. The data contain about 80,000 clones, 70% to 90% of them seen just once; the ten biggest clones take up roughly 3.6%. The clonotype was recovered from an adult who received the AZD1222 COVID-19 vaccine. The chain carries TRBV28 and TRBJ2-1; tentative D call: TRBD2 (6 bases). Specimen: peripheral blood, collected 28 days after the second AZD1222 dose. The CDR3 DNA reads as TGTGCCAGCAGTCCGGGACTCTTCTACAATGAGCAGTTCTTC. It translates to CASSPGLFYNEQFF.